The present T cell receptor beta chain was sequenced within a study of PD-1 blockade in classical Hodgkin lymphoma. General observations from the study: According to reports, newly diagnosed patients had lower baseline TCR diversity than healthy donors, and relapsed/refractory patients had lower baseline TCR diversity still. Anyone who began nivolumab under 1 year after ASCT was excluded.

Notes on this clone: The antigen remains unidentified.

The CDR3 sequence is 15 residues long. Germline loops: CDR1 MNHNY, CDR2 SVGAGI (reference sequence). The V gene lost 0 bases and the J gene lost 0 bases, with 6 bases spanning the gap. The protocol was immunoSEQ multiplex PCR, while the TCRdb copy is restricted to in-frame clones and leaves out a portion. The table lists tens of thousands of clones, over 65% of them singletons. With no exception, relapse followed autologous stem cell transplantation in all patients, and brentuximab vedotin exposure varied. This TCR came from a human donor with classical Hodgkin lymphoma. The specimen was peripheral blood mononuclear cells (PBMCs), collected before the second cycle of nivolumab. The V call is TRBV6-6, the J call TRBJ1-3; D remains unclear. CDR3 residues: CASSYSQRSGNTIYF. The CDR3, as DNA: TGTGCCAGCAGTTACTCCCAACGCTCTGGAAACACCATATATTTT.